The 17 T cell receptor beta chains in this list originate from one sample, sequenced in a study of metastatic and nonmetastatic thyroid tumors. Through MiXCR, TCRdb re-clonotyped the PCR reads. The sample includes about 33,000 clones, roughly a sixth of them seen just once. All patients were treatment-naive before thyroid surgery. What was sequenced was blood. These TCRs come from a male donor with papillary thyroid cancer or a benign thyroid nodule (not recorded which). Some clones in this sample may be carry-over from other donors' samples.

In the case of this clone: Possible read error: a much larger clone is one base away. Other nucleotide sequences in the sample specify the same CDR3. This chain uses TRBV7-3 with TRBJ2-3, with TRBD2 matching over 10 bases. V was pared by 5 bases and J by 4 bases, with 3 bases of the junction left unmatched. The CDR3 length is 14 residues. Germline V gene sequence: CDR1 SGHTA, CDR2 FQGTGA. The CDR3 is CASSPGLAADTQYF. The CDR3 DNA reads TGTGCCAGCAGCCCTGGACTAGCGGCAGATACGCAGTATTTT.

This clone was found many times. The rearrangement links TRBV6-5 to TRBJ1-1; D unclear. The CDR3 has 12 residues. With 3 bases removed from V and 7 bases from J, the gap between germline ends came to 9 bases. Germline values: CDR1 MNHEY, CDR2 SVGAGI. The CDR3 protein is CASSYDTFEAFF. CDR3 nucleotides: TGTGCCAGCAGTTATGACACTTTTGAAGCTTTCTTT.

J is TRBJ1-2 and V is TRBV28; weak D call: TRBD1 (5 bases). The CDR3 totals 13 residues. The V end lost 6 bases, the J end lost 7 bases, and 15 bases lay between the germline ends. In germline, CDR1 is MDHEN, CDR2 SYDVKM. DNA for the CDR3: TGTGCCAGCAGCTTCCGCCCTGGGGCTGGCTACACCTTC. This codes for CASSFRPGAGYTF.

The chain links TRBV5-4 to TRBJ2-1; the D gene is possibly TRBD1 (6 bases). Trimming removed 4 bases from V and 7 bases from J, with 12 bases in between. CDR3 length: 13 residues. Germline CDR1 SGHNT, CDR2 YYREEE (reference sequence). The chain's CDR3 is CASSGGLWNEQFF. The CDR3 nucleotides are TGTGCCAGCAGCGGGGGCCTATGGAATGAGCAGTTCTTC.

This clone counts as medium-sized. The chain employs TRBV10-1 and TRBJ2-2; a weak D match, TRBD1 (5 bases). The germline CDR1 and CDR2 sequences are WNHNN and SYGVQD (reference sequence). Trimming took off 2 bases at V and 1 base at J, with 5 bases between the two ends. The CDR3 consists of 14 residues. The CDR3 protein is CASSEGQNTGELFF. The CDR3, as DNA: TGCGCCAGCAGTGAGGGACAGAACACCGGGGAGCTGTTTTTT.

This clone was observed at least ten times. The chain uses TRBV30 and TRBJ2-3, with D unresolved. CDR1 and CDR2 (germline): GTSNPN, SVGIG (reference sequence). Trimming took off 0 bases at V and 4 bases at J, with 5 bases between the two ends. This CDR3 comprises 12 residues. The CDR3, as DNA: TGTGCCTGGAGTGTGGGCGCAGATACGCAGTATTTT. Its protein is CAWSVGADTQYF.

V usage is TRBV5-5 and J usage is TRBJ1-2; TRBD1 matches at 8 bases. Germline trimming cut 5 bases from V and 5 bases from J; bases unmatched to any gene: 8. The germline gives CDR1 SGHKS, CDR2 YYEKEE (reference sequence). The CDR3 spans 14 residues. The CDR3 coding sequence is TGTGCCAGCAGGAGCACGACAGGGGAGTATGGCTACACCTTC. Translation: CASRSTTGEYGYTF.

The table lists this clone with many counts. Given a much more abundant clone one base away, this may be a read error. The same CDR3 also results from other DNA sequences found in this sample. The DNA of the CDR3 is TGTGCCAGCAGCCTACATTTAATTACGACAGGGGGCACCGGGGAGCTGTTTTTT. Translation gives CASSLHLITTGGTGELFF. The chain carries TRBV11-1 and TRBJ2-2; 9 bases map to TRBD1. The CDR3 runs to 18 residues. Trimming cost V 5 bases and J 4 bases; bases outside gene matches: 14. Germline V lookup: CDR1 SGHAT, CDR2 FQDESV (reference sequence). The variable domain in full, with the rest retrieved from reference TRBV11-1 and TRBJ2-2, is EAEVAQSPRYKITEKSQAVAFWCDPISGHATLYWYRQILGQGPELLVQFQDESVVDDSQLPKDRFSAERLKGVDSTLKIQPAELGDSAMYLCASSLHLITTGGTGELFFGEGSRLTVL.

This clone is medium-sized (0.01 to 0.1%) within its sample. The chain uses TRBV19 and TRBJ1-2; a weak D match, TRBD1 (5 bases). The CDR3 contains 15 residues. Germline V lookup: CDR1 LNHDA, CDR2 SQIVND (reference sequence). Trimming took off 1 base at V and 2 bases at J, with 11 bases between the two ends. The chain's CDR3 is CASSIATGPNYGYTF. The DNA of the CDR3 is TGTGCCAGTAGTATAGCCACAGGACCGAACTATGGCTACACCTTC.

This clone was seen at least ten times. The V gene is TRBV27, the J gene TRBJ2-1; D is possibly TRBD2 (6 bases). Trimming stripped 0 bases from V and 10 bases from J, with 16 bases between. Germline CDR1 reads MNHEY; CDR2 reads SMNVEV (reference sequence). The CDR3 runs to 15 residues. CDR3 protein: CASSLSMEGPDEQFF. CDR3 sequence (DNA): TGTGCCAGCAGTTTATCGATGGAGGGCCCGGACGAGCAGTTCTTC.

Many counts were recorded for this clone. The chain combines TRBV3-1 with TRBJ2-1; D unclear. CDR3 size: 12 residues. CDR1 is LGHDT and CDR2 is YNNKEL in the germline V gene (reference sequence). V shed 2 bases and J shed 10 bases, with 9 bases lying between them. CDR3: CASSQLGWEQFF. Written as DNA, the CDR3 is TGTGCCAGCAGCCAACTGGGATGGGAGCAGTTCTTC.

Note on this clone: The junction departs from germline at one end; a sequencing error may be responsible. The chain combines TRBV3-1 with TRBJ2-7, with TRBD1 matching over 7 bases. The CDR3 has 15 residues. The germline V gene encodes CDR1 LGHDT and CDR2 YNNKEL (reference sequence). This chain's CDR3 is CTSSHVTGTVGEQYF. CDR3 in DNA: TGTACCAGCAGCCATGTTACTGGGACAGTGGGCGAGCAATACTTC.

This clone was seen repeatedly, ten times or more. This sequence joins TRBV29-1 and TRBJ2-7; D may be TRBD1 (6 bases). CDR3 length: 15 amino acids. CDR1 and CDR2 (germline): SQVTM, ANQGSEA. Trimming removed 0 bases at V and 1 base at J, with 13 bases between. The CDR3 DNA is TGCAGCGTTGAAGAAGAACAGGGTTGGTCCTACGAGCAGTACTTC. This gives the protein CSVEEEQGWSYEQYF.

This clone has a count of ten or more. The rearrangement links TRBV2 to TRBJ2-5; TRBD1 matches at 7 bases. This CDR3 spans 12 amino acids. Per germline, CDR1 SNHLY and CDR2 FYNNEI. J lost 2 bases, V lost 8 bases, and 2 bases had no gene match. The CDR3 DNA is TGTGCCAGCGCAGGGGGTCAAGAGACCCAGTACTTC. The encoded protein is CASAGGQETQYF.

In this sample, this clone turned up many times. The identical CDR3 is also encoded by other nucleotide sequences in the sample. The chain carries TRBV29-1 and TRBJ2-7; TRBD1 or TRBD2 may be the D gene (6 bases each). Germline CDR1 reads SQVTM; CDR2 reads ANQGSEA. The CDR3 is made up of 14 amino acids. With 3 bases removed from V and 2 bases from J, the gap between germline ends came to 14 bases. CDR3 sequence: CSVDGGTQTYEQYF. CDR3 nucleotide sequence: TGCAGCGTTGATGGCGGGACACAAACCTACGAGCAGTACTTC.

The rearrangement links TRBV28 to TRBJ1-2; TRBD1 is a possible D gene (5 bases). V was clipped by 5 bases and J by 8 bases, with 15 bases between them. CDR1 MDHEN and CDR2 SYDVKM come from the germline V gene. This CDR3 has 13 amino acids. This CDR3 is CASSRDGERGYTF. CDR3 nucleotides: TGTGCCAGCAGTCGGGACGGGGAAAGAGGCTACACCTTC.

The chain has TRBV6-2 or TRBV6-3 and TRBJ1-1; no clear D gene. There are 15 residues in the CDR3. CDR1 and CDR2 from the germline V gene are MNHEY and SVGEGT. Trimming left V 5 bases short and J 0 bases short, with 13 bases between. The CDR3 protein is CASSPYTELNTEAFF. As DNA, the CDR3 is TGTGCCAGCAGTCCTTACACGGAATTGAACACTGAAGCTTTCTTT.